This T cell receptor (beta chain) was sequenced during a study of Ad26.COV2.S vaccination and SARS-CoV-2 variants. Treatment in this sample: 19 received Ad26.COV2.S at low or high dose, single or two shots; several received placebo; per-sample allocation not given. Samples came from day 63 after the first vaccine or placebo injection. Profiling relied on immunoSEQ multiplex PCR, and the TCRdb table lists in-frame clones only, not all of them. In the table there are roughly 320,000 clones, roughly 84% of which are singletons. The source of this sequence is a person between 18 and 59 years old who received the Ad26.COV2.S COVID-19 vaccine or a placebo. Sequences were derived from peripheral blood, sampled in a trial of Ad26.COV2.S vaccine versus placebo.

CDR3 nucleotide sequence: TGTGCCAGTAGACGACAGGGTGGAGATCAGCCCCAGCATTTT. Protein product: CASRRQGGDQPQHF. The gene calls are TRBV19 and TRBJ1-5, with 7 bases matching TRBD1. Germline lookup yields CDR1 LNHDA and CDR2 SQIVND (reference sequence). The CDR3 covers 14 residues. With V trimmed by 6 bases and J by 5 bases, 7 bases remained unmatched.